Following are 17 T cell receptor beta chains from one sample sequenced in a study of CD8+ T cells in alopecia areata. Treatment denoted: oral pan-JAK inhibitor, 5-10 mg twice daily. Investigators isolated RNA and reverse transcribed it into cDNA to act as the sequencing template. The method was immunoSEQ multiplex PCR; TCRdb's version includes in-frame clones alone and lacks a portion of them. The sample holds about 100,000 clones, roughly 84% seen once. Specimen: CD8+ T cells sorted from blood, collected at week 24, from a patient treated with tofacitinib. The receptor set was obtained from a human donor with alopecia areata.

The chain uses TRBV7-2 and TRBJ2-7; D is perhaps TRBD2 (5 bases). Germline CDR1 reads SGHTA; CDR2 reads FQGNSA. The CDR3 has 14 amino acids. Trimming pared 4 bases from V and 3 bases from J, leaving 13 bases between. The CDR3 is CASSSPGVVYEQYF. The CDR3 nucleotides are TGTGCCAGCAGCTCCCCCGGGGTCGTCTACGAGCAGTACTTC.

The V gene is TRBV21-1, the J gene TRBJ1-1; no check of the table's D call, TRBD1, against the DNA was made. TRBV21-1 is marked as a pseudogene. CDR3 length: 14 residues. The CDR3 sequence: CASSRNRVDTEAFF. In nucleotides, the CDR3 is TGTGCCAGCAGCAGGAACAGGGTCGACACTGAAGCTTTCTTT.

On this clone itself: This same CDR3 is encoded by further DNA sequences in the sample. V usage is TRBV2 and J usage is TRBJ1-1; possibly TRBD1 for D (6 bases). V dropped 6 bases and J dropped 4 bases, with 24 bases sitting between them. The germline V gene has CDR1 SNHLY and CDR2 FYNNEI. The CDR3 is made up of 17 amino acids. Here the CDR3 reads CASSTTPTGTPSTEAFF. The CDR3 bases are TGTGCCAGCAGCACAACGCCCACCGGGACACCATCCACTGAAGCTTTCTTT.

The chain couples TRBV6-1 to TRBJ1-3; a weak D match, TRBD1 (6 bases). Trimming removed 4 bases at V and 1 base at J, with 11 bases between. This CDR3 has 15 amino acids. Germline assignment: CDR1 MNHNS and CDR2 SASEGT. The CDR3, as DNA: TGTGCCAGCAGTGCCTACAGGGAGTCTGGAAACACCATATATTTT. It codes for CASSAYRESGNTIYF.

The chain recombines TRBV21-1 with TRBJ1-6. TRBV21-1 is classified as a pseudogene. This CDR3 is 19 amino acids long. The CDR3 DNA reads TGTGCCAGCAGCAAAGGGCTTTTTGTGTGGGCCCGCCCGGGTTCACCCCTCCACTTT. This codes for CASSKGLFVWARPGSPLHF.

The chain has TRBV5-6 and TRBJ1-1; no clear D. Trimming removed 4 bases at V and 7 bases at J, with 11 bases between. Germline CDR1 and CDR2: SGHDT and YYEEEE. CDR3 length equals 12 residues. Written as DNA, the CDR3 is TGTGCCAGCAGCGATGGGAATGATGAAGCTTTCTTT. It yields the protein CASSDGNDEAFF.

With regard to this clone: Other DNA sequences in this sample translate to the same CDR3. The rearrangement links TRBV2 to TRBJ2-1; D unresolved. Germline V lookup: CDR1 SNHLY, CDR2 FYNNEI. The CDR3 is 10 amino acids. Trimming cost V 7 bases and J 6 bases, with 4 bases left between them. CDR3 DNA: TGTGCCAGCATCGGCAATGAGCAGTTCTTC. This encodes CASIGNEQFF.

The V gene is TRBV7-6, the J gene TRBJ2-7; tentatively, D is TRBD1 (5 bases). CDR3 length equals 14 residues. V lost 2 bases and J 0 bases, leaving 8 bases between the germline ends. The germline V gene has CDR1 SGHVS and CDR2 FNYEAQ. The CDR3 loop is CASSLQGSSYEQYF. The CDR3 DNA is TGTGCCAGCAGCTTACAGGGTAGCTCCTACGAGCAGTACTTC.

The V gene is TRBV4-3, the J gene TRBJ2-6; either TRBD1 or TRBD2 may supply D (5 bases each). Trimming took 0 bases from V and 0 from J, leaving 6 bases between them. CDR3 length equals 16 residues. Per germline, CDR1 LGHNA and CDR2 YSLEER. The CDR3 DNA reads TGCGCCAGCAGCCAAGAGAGGGGCTCTGGGGCCAACGTCCTGACTTTC. Its translation is CASSQERGSGANVLTF.

The V call is TRBV29-1, the J call TRBJ2-7; perhaps TRBD2 as D (7 bases). Between the trimmed V and J ends, which lost 3 bases and 2 bases, there was a span of 11 bases. Germline CDR1 SQVTM, CDR2 ANQGSEA. CDR3 size: 13 residues. The CDR3 DNA sequence: TGCAGCGTTGAGGGGGGGGCCCCCTACGAGCAGTACTTC. Translated: CSVEGGAPYEQYF.

The chain couples TRBV6-5 to TRBJ2-2; D gene unclear. V was cut by 6 bases and J by 6 bases, with 11 bases left in between. Germline-derived CDR1 and CDR2 are MNHEY and SVGAGI. CDR3 length: 13 amino acids. This chain's CDR3 is CASSYPLAGELFF. The CDR3 bases are TGTGCCAGCAGCTACCCTTTGGCCGGGGAGCTGTTTTTT.

The chain has TRBV27 and TRBJ2-7; D call uncertain. From germline, CDR1 is MNHEY and CDR2 SMNVEV (reference sequence). This CDR3 is built from 14 residues. V was pared by 5 bases and J by 2 bases, with 13 bases between. CDR3: CASSKTPAAYEQYF. CDR3 DNA: TGTGCCAGCAGTAAAACGCCCGCGGCCTACGAGCAGTACTTC.

V is TRBV27 and J is TRBJ2-3; D is uncertain. V shed 1 base and J shed 6 bases, with 11 bases lying between them. This CDR3 region has 14 residues. Germline V gene sequence: CDR1 MNHEY, CDR2 SMNVEV (reference sequence). The CDR3 bases are TGTGCCAGCAGTTTATATCAGGCTTCGGATACGCAGTATTTT. Its translation: CASSLYQASDTQYF.

This chain links TRBV4-3 with TRBJ2-3, with D possibly matching TRBD2 (5 bases). V shed 0 bases and J shed 2 bases, with 18 bases lying between them. Per the germline V gene, CDR1 is LGHNA and CDR2 is YSLEER. The CDR3 has 18 amino acids. The chain's CDR3 is CASSQEGRLQYNTDTQYF. CDR3 nucleotide sequence: TGCGCCAGCAGCCAAGAAGGGAGACTACAATACAACACAGATACGCAGTATTTT.

In this sample, this clone turned up once. V and J are TRBV4-1 and TRBJ1-1; the D gene is possibly TRBD1 (6 bases). CDR3 size: 16 residues. Germline values: CDR1 MGHRA, CDR2 YSYEKL. Trimming cost V 4 bases and J 4 bases, with 19 bases left between them. CDR3 sequence: CASSLQRGQEGTEAFF. The CDR3 nucleotides read TGCGCCAGCAGCCTCCAGCGGGGGCAGGAGGGCACTGAAGCTTTCTTT.

This rearrangement joins TRBV7-2 to TRBJ1-4; TRBD1 matches at 7 bases. Germline loops: CDR1 SGHTA, CDR2 FQGNSA. The CDR3 is 17 amino acids. With V trimmed by 3 bases and J by 7 bases, 14 bases remained unmatched. This chain's CDR3 is CASSFLPGQFFSEKLFF. The CDR3 nucleotides read TGTGCCAGCAGCTTTCTGCCGGGACAGTTCTTTTCTGAAAAACTGTTTTTT.

V gene TRBV7-9 combines with J gene TRBJ2-7; 7 nucleotides align to TRBD2. Germline loops: CDR1 SEHNR, CDR2 FQNEAQ (reference sequence). The J segment lost 6 bases and the V segment lost 0 bases, leaving 14 bases of the junction unmatched. The CDR3 contains 17 residues. Here the CDR3 reads CASSLATSGVNRGEQYF. The CDR3 DNA is TGTGCCAGCAGCTTAGCGACCAGCGGGGTAAATCGGGGCGAGCAGTACTTC.